These 5 T cell receptor beta chains came from one sample sequenced in a study of cytomegalovirus exposure and HLA in healthy donors (dated by TCRdb to 2016 to 2017). Library creation used the immunoSEQ multiplex PCR assay. For the multiplex PCR, a mixture combining 60 forward primers for TCR Vbeta segments and 13 reverse primers for TCR Jbeta segments was used. TCRdb mirrors the immuneACCESS table, restricted to in-frame sequences. Some clones are absent from its copies; in checked studies, under half trace to an unresolved V gene, and the reason for the others is unknown. For this sample the table gives 200,000 to 250,000 clones, of which approximately 90% were detected only once. The ten biggest clones cover around 1% of the sample. The material sequenced was PBMCs. The receptors come from a young woman in good health and CMV-seronegative.

This chain links TRBV30 with TRBJ2-2, with unresolved D. From germline, CDR1 is GTSNPN and CDR2 SVGIG (reference sequence). V dropped 0 bases and J dropped 2 bases, with 7 bases sitting between them. CDR3 length: 14 residues. The CDR3 protein is CAWSVLINTGELFF. The DNA for the CDR3 is TGTGCCTGGAGTGTACTGATTAACACCGGGGAGCTGTTTTTT.

This chain joins TRBV6-6 and TRBJ2-7, with D maybe TRBD2 (6 bases). CDR3 length: 14 amino acids. The V gene lost 7 bases and the J gene lost 2 bases, with 15 bases spanning the gap. Germline V gene sequence: CDR1 MNHNY, CDR2 SVGAGI (reference sequence). Here the CDR3 DNA reads TGTGCCAGCATGGAGGGACCCAGAGCCTACGAGCAGTACTTC. Protein sequence: CASMEGPRAYEQYF.

The J gene is TRBJ1-2, the V gene TRBV7-6; 9 nucleotides match TRBD1. From germline, CDR1 is SGHVS and CDR2 FNYEAQ. CDR3 length: 14 residues. V lost 9 bases, J lost 3 bases, and 8 bases stayed unmatched. The CDR3 loop reads CASSARDRDYGYTF. The CDR3 DNA is TGTGCCAGTAGCGCCAGGGACAGGGACTATGGCTACACCTTC.

Note on this clone: Other nucleotide sequences from this sample produce the same CDR3. V usage is TRBV7-2 and J usage is TRBJ1-5; D is unresolved. The V and J ends lost 1 base and 0 bases respectively, with 7 bases between them. The CDR3 length is 15 residues. Germline loops: CDR1 SGHTA, CDR2 FQGNSA. The CDR3 DNA follows: TGTGCCAGCAGCTTAGGACAAAGTAGCAATCAGCCCCAGCATTTT. Translation: CASSLGQSSNQPQHF. The full variable domain, in which reference TRBV7-2 and TRBJ1-5 provide the parts outside the CDR3, is GAGVSQSPSNKVTEKGKDVELRCDPISGHTALYWYRQSLGQGLEFLIYFQGNSAPDKSGLPSDRFSAERTGGSVSTLTIQRTQQEDSAVYLCASSLGQSSNQPQHFGDGTRLSIL.

This chain's CDR3 is CASRETDRGNEKLFF. The DNA of the CDR3 is TGTGCCAGCAGAGAAACGGACAGGGGGAATGAAAAACTGTTTTTT. The chain has TRBV6-6 and TRBJ1-4, with 10 bases aligning to TRBD1. This CDR3 comprises 15 residues. V dropped 6 bases and J dropped 5; count of bases not matched to a gene: 6. Germline values: CDR1 MNHNY, CDR2 SVGAGI (reference sequence).